Presented here are 21 T cell receptor beta chains from one specimen sequenced in a study of circulating CD8 cells and anti-PD-1 response in melanoma. Using 15 ng of total RNA, TCR libraries were made with the QIAseq Immune Repertoire TCR panel. Using its own MiXCR run on the reads, TCRdb lists one record per CDR3 protein. The sample shows about 380 distinct CDR3 sequences, 6.7% of them seen only once. Four subsets defined by PD-1 and/or TIGIT were sorted from live CD3+CD8+TCRalphabeta+ cells. Sequencing used CD8+ T cells from PBMCs, obtained at baseline or after one month of anti-PD-1 therapy (not recorded which). The receptor set was obtained from a human donor with melanoma.

By proportion, this clonotype is large (0.1 to 1%). Its ends do not fully match the called genes, so a read error is possible. This chain joins TRBV29-1 and TRBJ2-1, with TRBD1 matching over 7 bases. The CDR3 is 12 amino acids. Looked up from germline, CDR1 is SQVTM and CDR2 is ANQGSEA. This CDR3 reads CGVTGVVNEQFF. CDR3 in DNA: TGCGGCGTTACAGGGGTTGTGAATGAGCAGTTCTTC.

This clonotype was detected a few times. A much larger clone sits a single nucleotide away, making a read error possible. The chain is built from TRBV27 and TRBJ2-6; D ambiguous. This CDR3 is built from 15 residues. Germline CDR1 and CDR2: MNHEY and SMNVEV (reference sequence). V was clipped by 3 bases and J by 1 base, with 7 bases between them. As DNA, the CDR3 is TGTGCCAGCAGTTTCACGGTTTCTGGGGCCAACGTCCTGACTTTC. Amino acid sequence: CASSFTVSGANVLTF.

By sample fraction, this clonotype is medium-sized. The V gene is TRBV12-3 or TRBV12-4, the J gene TRBJ2-1; D perhaps matches TRBD2 (6 bases). V lost 3 bases and J 12 bases, leaving 18 bases between the germline ends. The CDR3 totals 14 residues. CDR3 in amino acids: CASSFFGASDGQFF. The CDR3 DNA follows: TGTGCCAGCAGTTTTTTCGGGGCTAGCGATGGGCAGTTCTTC.

By its share, this clonotype is large (0.1 to 1%). V and J are TRBV2 and TRBJ2-2; D call uncertain. The germline CDR1 and CDR2 sequences are SNHLY and FYNNEI. V was pared by 3 bases and J by 7 bases, with 6 bases between. This CDR3 contains 12 residues. The CDR3 here is CASSDPGGELFF. Written as DNA, the CDR3 is TGTGCCAGCAGTGATCCGGGCGGGGAGCTGTTTTTT.

This clonotype is termed large. The V and J genes are TRBV28 and TRBJ2-7, with D unclear. V was trimmed by 3 bases and J by 2 bases, leaving 14 bases between them. Germline CDR1 and CDR2: MDHEN and SYDVKM. The CDR3 spans 15 residues. CDR3 loop: CASSFLWTHPYEQYF. In DNA form, the CDR3 reads TGTGCCAGCAGTTTTCTCTGGACCCATCCCTACGAGCAGTACTTC.

This clonotype is deemed large. This sequence joins TRBV7-3 and TRBJ2-1; 11 bases align to TRBD2. The CDR3 is made up of 15 amino acids. Losses at the gene ends were 5 bases for V and 6 bases for J; bases not matched to a gene: 6. Germline V gives CDR1 SGHTA, CDR2 FQGTGA. The CDR3 DNA follows: TGTGCCAGCAGCCTCTTAGCGGGAGGGGGCAATGAGCAGTTCTTC. Its protein is CASSLLAGGGNEQFF.

Concerning this clonotype: One junction end does not reproduce the germline sequence, and a read error may be involved. V and J are TRBV11-2 and TRBJ2-1, with TRBD2 as a possible D gene (5 bases). Germline CDR1 is SGHAT and CDR2 is FQNNGV. This CDR3 spans 16 amino acids. CDR3 amino acids: CACSVSGYLTDNKQFF. The CDR3 DNA follows: TGTGCCTGCAGCGTCAGCGGCTACCTAACAGACAATAAGCAGTTCTTC.

In this sample, this clonotype is large. V gene TRBV29-1 combines with J gene TRBJ1-2; D ambiguous. The CDR3 runs to 13 residues. Trimming stripped 0 bases from V and 1 base from J, with 6 bases between. The germline gives CDR1 SQVTM, CDR2 ANQGSEA. The CDR3 DNA reads as TGCAGCGTTGAAGATCAGATTAACTATGGCTACACCTTC. Residues: CSVEDQINYGYTF.

Relative to its sample, this clonotype is medium-sized. The chain combines TRBV7-9 with TRBJ1-1; possibly TRBD1 for D (5 bases). Germline assignment: CDR1 SEHNR and CDR2 FQNEAQ (reference sequence). V was pared by 5 bases and J by 1 base, with 11 bases between. The CDR3 contains 14 residues. The CDR3 DNA reads TGTGCCAGCAGCCCCGAACAGGAGAACACTGAAGCTTTCTTT. Translated, it gives CASSPEQENTEAFF.

This chain links TRBV7-3 with TRBJ2-3; 13 bases line up with TRBD2. The CDR3 is 18 residues long. Trimming took 5 bases from V and 0 from J; bases not matched to a gene: 8. Germline V lookup: CDR1 SGHTA, CDR2 FQGTGA. The CDR3 region has the DNA TGTGCCAGCAGCCGACTAGCGGGAGGTACCACTAGCACAGATACGCAGTATTTT. It is translated as CASSRLAGGTTSTDTQYF.

This clonotype ranks as large. The chain couples TRBV11-2 to TRBJ2-7, with 7 bases matching TRBD1. There are 14 residues in the CDR3. After removal of 7 bases from V and 3 bases from J, the junction contained 9 bases not matched to a gene. Germline V gene lookup returns CDR1 SGHAT and CDR2 FQNNGV. The CDR3 region is CASNPGTVDYEQYF. In nucleotides, the CDR3 is TGTGCCAGCAACCCCGGGACAGTAGACTACGAGCAGTACTTC.

This clonotype is large by share. The chain carries TRBV29-1 and TRBJ2-7; TRBD2 matches at 7 bases. This CDR3 region has 13 residues. Germline V gene sequence: CDR1 SQVTM, CDR2 ANQGSEA. J gave up 3 bases and V 1 base, and 3 bases lay outside the gene matches. CDR3 sequence: CSVEAGGYYEQYF. The CDR3 nucleotides read TGCAGCGTTGAAGCGGGAGGATACTACGAGCAGTACTTC.

Within the sample, this clonotype is medium-sized. The V and J genes are TRBV28 and TRBJ2-7, with a possible D match to TRBD1 (6 bases). The CDR3 totals 17 residues. V was clipped by 6 bases and J by 4 bases, with 25 bases between them. Germline values: CDR1 MDHEN, CDR2 SYDVKM. The CDR3: CASRDSLDSQDSYEQYF. The CDR3 region has the DNA TGTGCCAGCAGGGACAGTCTAGACTCCCAGGATTCATACGAGCAGTACTTC.

By sample share, this clonotype is medium-sized. This chain links TRBV28 with TRBJ1-5, with unresolved D. The germline V gene has CDR1 MDHEN and CDR2 SYDVKM. The CDR3 has 16 residues. With 2 bases removed from V and 0 bases from J, the gap between germline ends came to 11 bases. CDR3 DNA: TGTGCCAGCAGTTTAAGGTCAGGTTATAGCAATCAGCCCCAGCATTTT. Its protein product is CASSLRSGYSNQPQHF.

By sample fraction, this clonotype is large. CDR3 loop: CASSFNSLGTGELFF. Here the CDR3 DNA reads TGTGCCAGCAGTTTTAACTCTCTGGGGACCGGGGAGCTGTTTTTT. The chain uses TRBV27 and TRBJ2-2; no reliable D call. The germline gives CDR1 MNHEY, CDR2 SMNVEV (reference sequence). The V and J ends lost 3 bases and 5 bases respectively, with 13 bases between them. The length of the CDR3 is 15 residues.

About this clonotype itself: A much larger clonotype is one base distant, so this may be a read error. The rearrangement links TRBV2 to TRBJ2-5, with D possibly being TRBD2 (7 bases). The CDR3 has 15 residues. The germline V gene has CDR1 SNHLY and CDR2 FYNNEI. CDR3: CASRDGGRAIETQHF. The DNA of the CDR3 is TGTGCCAGCAGAGACGGGGGGCGCGCTATTGAGACCCAGCACTTC.

This clonotype has more than one count but fewer than ten. V gene TRBV29-1 combines with J gene TRBJ2-2; a possible D gene is TRBD1 (6 bases). In germline, CDR1 is SQVTM, CDR2 ANQGSEA. CDR3 length: 15 amino acids. V dropped 1 base and J dropped 4 bases, with 13 bases sitting between them. This chain's CDR3 is CSVEGWDKGTGELFF. As DNA, the CDR3 is TGCAGCGTTGAAGGCTGGGACAAAGGCACCGGGGAGCTGTTTTTT.

This clonotype was observed a handful of times. This rearrangement joins TRBV7-3 to TRBJ2-3, with 13 bases aligning to TRBD2. The junction had 10 bases not matched to a gene; V was cut back by 5 bases and J by 11 bases. CDR1 is SGHTA, CDR2 FQGTGA, per germline. This CDR3 comprises 15 residues. CDR3 in DNA: TGTGCCAGCAGCCGACTAGCGGGAGGTACAGATGAGCAGTATTTT. This encodes CASSRLAGGTDEQYF. Full variable domain (outside the CDR3, taken from reference TRBV7-3 and TRBJ2-3): GAGVSQTPSNKVTEKGKYVELRCDPISGHTALYWYRQSLGQGPEFLIYFQGTGAADDSGLPNDRFFAVRPEGSVSTLKIQRTERGDSAVYLCASSRLAGGTDEQYFGPGTRLTVL.

This clonotype ranks as medium-sized. This rearrangement joins TRBV20-1 to TRBJ2-1; TRBD1 aligns across 9 bases. Germline V gene data show CDR1 as DFQATT and CDR2 as SNEGSKA (reference sequence). Trimming took 5 bases from V and 4 from J; bases not matched to a gene: 9. CDR3 length: 15 amino acids. Written as DNA, the CDR3 is TGCAGTGCTCGCTCCGGGACAGGGACGTACAATGAGCAGTTCTTC. It yields the protein CSARSGTGTYNEQFF.

With respect to this clonotype: At one of its ends the junction is not consistent with the germline gene, which may arise from a read error. This rearrangement joins TRBV6-5 to TRBJ1-1; 7 nucleotides align to TRBD1. The CDR3 extends over 14 amino acids. Germline V gives CDR1 MNHEY, CDR2 SVGAGI. CDR3 DNA sequence: TGTGCCAGCAGTTATGGGGGACAGAGGGCTGAGGCTTCCTTT. Its protein is CASSYGGQRAEASF.

This clonotype is large by share. The rearrangement links TRBV27 to TRBJ1-6; TRBD1 aligns across 9 bases. This CDR3 comprises 14 residues. V lost 6 bases, J lost 10 bases, and 7 bases stayed unmatched. Germline V gene lookup returns CDR1 MNHEY and CDR2 SMNVEV (reference sequence). The CDR3 sequence: CASSLDRGYSPLHF. DNA for the CDR3: TGTGCCAGCAGCCTGGACAGGGGCTACTCACCCCTCCACTTT.